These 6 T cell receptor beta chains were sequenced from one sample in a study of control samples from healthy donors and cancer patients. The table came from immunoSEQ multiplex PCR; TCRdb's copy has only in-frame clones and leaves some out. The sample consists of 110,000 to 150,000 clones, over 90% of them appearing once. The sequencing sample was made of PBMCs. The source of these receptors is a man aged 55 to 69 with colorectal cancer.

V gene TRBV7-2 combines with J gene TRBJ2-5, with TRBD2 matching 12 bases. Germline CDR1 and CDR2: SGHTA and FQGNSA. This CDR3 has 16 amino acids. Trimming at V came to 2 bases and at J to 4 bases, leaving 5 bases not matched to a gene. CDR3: CASSLPSGGARETQYF. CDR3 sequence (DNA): TGTGCCAGCAGCTTACCTAGCGGGGGGGCCCGAGAGACCCAGTACTTC.

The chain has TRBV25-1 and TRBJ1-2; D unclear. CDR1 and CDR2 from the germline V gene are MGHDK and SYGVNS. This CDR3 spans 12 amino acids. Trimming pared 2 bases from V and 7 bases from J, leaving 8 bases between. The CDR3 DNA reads TGTGCCAGCAGTGAAGTGGGTGGTGGCTACACCTTC. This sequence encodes CASSEVGGGYTF.

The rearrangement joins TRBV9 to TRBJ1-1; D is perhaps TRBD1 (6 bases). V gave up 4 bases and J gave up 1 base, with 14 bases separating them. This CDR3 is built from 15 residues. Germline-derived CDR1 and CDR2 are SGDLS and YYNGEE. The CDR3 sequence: CASSPPVQGNTEAFF. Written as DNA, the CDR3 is TGTGCCAGCAGCCCACCGGTACAGGGGAACACTGAAGCTTTCTTT.

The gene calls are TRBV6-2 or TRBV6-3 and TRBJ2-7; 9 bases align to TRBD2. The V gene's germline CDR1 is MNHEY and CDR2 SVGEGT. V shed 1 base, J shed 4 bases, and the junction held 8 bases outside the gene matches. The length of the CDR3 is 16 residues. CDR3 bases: TGTGCCAGCAGTTACTTGGCTAGCGGGGATGGATACGAGCAGTACTTC. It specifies CASSYLASGDGYEQYF.

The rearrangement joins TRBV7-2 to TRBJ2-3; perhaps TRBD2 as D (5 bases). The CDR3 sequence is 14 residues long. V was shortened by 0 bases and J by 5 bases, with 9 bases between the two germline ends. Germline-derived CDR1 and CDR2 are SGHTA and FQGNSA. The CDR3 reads CASSLAQAGDTQYF. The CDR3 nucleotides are TGTGCCAGCAGCTTAGCGCAGGCGGGAGATACGCAGTATTTT.

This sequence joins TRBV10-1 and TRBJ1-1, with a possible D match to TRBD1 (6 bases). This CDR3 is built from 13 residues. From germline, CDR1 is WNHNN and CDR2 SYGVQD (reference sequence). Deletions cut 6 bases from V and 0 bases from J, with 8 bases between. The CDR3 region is CASRGHMNTEAFF. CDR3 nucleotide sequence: TGCGCCAGCAGGGGACATATGAACACTGAAGCTTTCTTT.